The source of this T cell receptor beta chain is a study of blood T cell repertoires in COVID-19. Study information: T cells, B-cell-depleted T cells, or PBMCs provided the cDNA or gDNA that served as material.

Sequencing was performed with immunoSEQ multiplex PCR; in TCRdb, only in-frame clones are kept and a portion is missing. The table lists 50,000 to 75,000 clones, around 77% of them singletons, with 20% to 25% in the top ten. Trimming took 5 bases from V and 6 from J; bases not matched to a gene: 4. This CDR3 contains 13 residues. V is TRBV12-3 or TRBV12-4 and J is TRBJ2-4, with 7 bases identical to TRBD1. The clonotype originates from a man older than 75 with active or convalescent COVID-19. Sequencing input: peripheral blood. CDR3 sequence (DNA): TGTGCCAGCAGTAAGAACAGGGGAAACATTCAGTACTTC. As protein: CASSKNRGNIQYF.